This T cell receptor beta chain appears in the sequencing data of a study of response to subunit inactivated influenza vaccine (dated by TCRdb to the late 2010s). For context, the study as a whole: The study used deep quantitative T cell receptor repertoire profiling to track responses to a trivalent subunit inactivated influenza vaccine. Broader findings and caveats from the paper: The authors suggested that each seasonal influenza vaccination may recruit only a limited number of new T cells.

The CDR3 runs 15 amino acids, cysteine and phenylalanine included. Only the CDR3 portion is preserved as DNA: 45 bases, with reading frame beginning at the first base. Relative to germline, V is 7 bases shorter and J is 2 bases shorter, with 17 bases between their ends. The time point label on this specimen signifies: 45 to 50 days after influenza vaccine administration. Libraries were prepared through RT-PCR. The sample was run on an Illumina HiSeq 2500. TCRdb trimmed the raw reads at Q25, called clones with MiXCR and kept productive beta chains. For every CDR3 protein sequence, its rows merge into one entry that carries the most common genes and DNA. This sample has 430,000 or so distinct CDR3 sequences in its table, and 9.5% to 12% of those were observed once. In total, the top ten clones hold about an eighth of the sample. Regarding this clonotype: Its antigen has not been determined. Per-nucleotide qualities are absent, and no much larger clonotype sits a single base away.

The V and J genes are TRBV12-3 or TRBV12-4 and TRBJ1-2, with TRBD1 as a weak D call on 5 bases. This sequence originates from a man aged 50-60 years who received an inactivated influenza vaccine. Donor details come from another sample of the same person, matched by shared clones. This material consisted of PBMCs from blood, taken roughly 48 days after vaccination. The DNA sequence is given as TGTGCCAGCACTAGAACACCGGAGGGGAACTATGGCTACACCTTC. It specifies CASTRTPEGNYGYTF.